The 10 T cell receptor beta chains reported below all come from one sample, sequenced in a study of metastatic and nonmetastatic thyroid tumors. Thyroid surgery was preceded by no treatment in any patient. TCRdb ran MiXCR on the PCR reads. The sample has tens of thousands of clones, 24% seen once. The sequenced sample consisted of blood. Receptors originate from a male donor with papillary thyroid cancer or a benign thyroid nodule (not recorded which). Some clones in this sample may be carry-over from other donors' samples.

The table lists this clone with a few counts. This chain connects TRBV27 to TRBJ2-7; tentatively, D is TRBD1 or TRBD2 (5 bases each). This CDR3 spans 13 amino acids. The V and J ends lost 4 bases and 3 bases respectively, with 10 bases between them. The germline V gene has CDR1 MNHEY and CDR2 SMNVEV (reference sequence). The CDR3 spells CASSWGIFYEQYF. CDR3 DNA: TGTGCCAGCAGTTGGGGGATTTTCTACGAGCAGTACTTC.

This chain links TRBV19 with TRBJ2-1; D gene unclear. This CDR3 has 16 residues. CDR1 is LNHDA, CDR2 SQIVND, per germline (reference sequence). The V end was cut by 3 bases, the J end by 0 bases, with 12 bases between. The CDR3 DNA reads as TGTGCCAGTAGTATCGTTGTTGACATCTCCTACAATGAGCAGTTCTTC. It translates to CASSIVVDISYNEQFF.

This clone was counted ten times or more. This rearrangement joins TRBV5-1 to TRBJ2-1; D call uncertain. CDR3 size: 15 residues. Per the germline V gene, CDR1 is SGHRS and CDR2 is YFSETQ. Trimming took 1 base from V and 6 from J, leaving 14 bases between them. The CDR3, as DNA: TGCGCCAGCAGCTTGAACAATCATAACATCAATGAGCAGTTCTTC. It yields the protein CASSLNNHNINEQFF.

The rearrangement links TRBV20-1 to TRBJ2-4, with D maybe TRBD1 (5 bases). V was trimmed by 4 bases and J by 1 base, leaving 14 bases between them. The length of the CDR3 is 15 residues. Germline V gives CDR1 DFQATT, CDR2 SNEGSKA (reference sequence). CDR3 sequence reads: CSANQGFVAKNIQYF. The CDR3 DNA is TGCAGTGCTAACCAGGGATTTGTTGCCAAAAACATTCAGTACTTC.

V and J are TRBV27 and TRBJ2-7; the D gene is possibly TRBD2 (5 bases). Germline V lookup: CDR1 MNHEY, CDR2 SMNVEV (reference sequence). The V end lost 2 bases, the J end lost 5 bases, and 10 bases lay between the germline ends. The CDR3 is 13 residues long. The CDR3 region is CASSLLATDEQYF. The CDR3 coding sequence is TGTGCCAGCAGTTTACTAGCAACTGACGAGCAGTACTTC.

V is TRBV11-2 and J is TRBJ2-7; D gene uncertain. Between the trimmed V and J ends, which lost 2 bases and 6 bases, there was a span of 11 bases. Looked up from germline, CDR1 is SGHAT and CDR2 is FQNNGV. CDR3 length: 13 amino acids. The DNA for the CDR3 is TGTGCCAGCAGCTTAATTGCAAACTCCGAGCAGTACTTC. Protein product: CASSLIANSEQYF.

This clone occurred many times. The chain has TRBV18 and TRBJ2-3; the match to TRBD2 covers 8 bases. Germline lookup yields CDR1 KGHSH and CDR2 LQKENI. This CDR3 contains 17 residues. Trimming at V came to 1 base and at J to 1 base, leaving 7 bases not matched to a gene. CDR3 amino acids: CASSPRAGAGGTDTQYF. The CDR3 region has the DNA TGTGCCAGCTCACCACGGGCCGGAGCGGGAGGCACAGATACGCAGTATTTT. Full variable domain (rest looked up from reference TRBV18 and TRBJ2-3): NAGVMQNPRHLVRRRGQEARLRCSPMKGHSHVYWYRQLPEEGLKFMVYLQKENIIDESGMPKERFSAEFPKEGPSILRIQQVVRGDSAAYFCASSPRAGAGGTDTQYFGPGTRLTVL.

This clone has only a few counts. The chain couples TRBV19 to TRBJ1-5; no firm D call. The germline V and J ends were trimmed by 8 bases and 4 bases, with 15 bases remaining between them. Per germline, CDR1 LNHDA and CDR2 SQIVND (reference sequence). The CDR3 length is 14 residues. The CDR3 region has the DNA TGTGCCAGTCTGGATAAAACGGTGAATCAGCCCCAGCATTTT. This gives the protein CASLDKTVNQPQHF.

The chain combines TRBV11-1 with TRBJ2-7; the D is unclear. This CDR3 comprises 13 residues. The germline V and J ends were trimmed by 1 base and 2 bases, with 6 bases remaining between them. CDR1 and CDR2 from the germline V gene are SGHAT and FQDESV (reference sequence). CDR3 sequence reads: CASSLDAAYEQYF. In nucleotides, the CDR3 is TGTGCCAGCAGCTTAGATGCCGCCTACGAGCAGTACTTC.

The chain employs TRBV30 and TRBJ2-7; TRBD1 aligns across 7 bases. J gave up 7 bases and V 0 bases, and 12 bases lay outside the gene matches. Germline V gene lookup returns CDR1 GTSNPN and CDR2 SVGIG (reference sequence). The CDR3 runs 15 residues. The CDR3 reads CAWSVPSRQGDEQYF. The CDR3, as DNA: TGTGCCTGGAGTGTACCCTCCAGGCAGGGGGATGAGCAGTACTTC.